The 16 T cell receptor beta chains presented below share a single source sample, sequenced in a study of shared clonotypes between healthy human individuals. TCRdb's table, derived via immunoSEQ multiplex PCR, lists solely in-frame clones and lacks some. The top ten hold less than 11% of the sample, which has roughly 170,000 clones, 66% seen once. Sample: memory CD4+ T cells sorted from blood. Subset of the sample: CD45RA-negative fraction. The source is a man aged 25-45 years in good health.

As for this clone: Given a much more abundant clone one base away, this may be a read error. The chain recombines TRBV6-1 with TRBJ1-1; D is possibly TRBD1 (5 bases). The V gene lost 11 bases and the J gene lost 5 bases, with 21 bases spanning the gap. CDR1 and CDR2 from the germline V gene are MNHNS and SASEGT. This CDR3 comprises 14 residues. This chain's CDR3 is CAPSEVGGGTEAFF. The CDR3 coding sequence is TGTGCCCCCAGTGAAGTGGGGGGGGGTACTGAAGCTTTCTTT.

This chain connects TRBV29-1 to TRBJ2-7, with D hard to call. The CDR3 contains 13 residues. V lost 6 bases to trimming and J lost 0 bases, with 12 bases between them. Germline V gives CDR1 SQVTM, CDR2 ANQGSEA. CDR3 loop: CSVLSAFSYEQYF. In DNA, the CDR3 is TGCAGCGTACTCTCGGCCTTCTCCTACGAGCAGTACTTC.

CDR3 in amino acids: CASSKGQGFQPQHF. CDR3 nucleotide sequence: TGTGCCAGCAGTAAGGGACAGGGTTTTCAGCCCCAGCATTTT. The chain uses TRBV6-5 and TRBJ1-5, with TRBD1 identical over 9 bases. CDR3 length equals 14 residues. Trimming cost V 5 bases and J 6 bases; bases outside gene matches: 5. CDR1 and CDR2 (germline): MNHEY, SVGAGI.

V and J are TRBV10-1 and TRBJ2-5, with TRBD1 identical over 7 bases. The CDR3 is 14 residues long. The V and J ends lost 3 bases and 7 bases, in that order; junction bases with no gene match: 8. Germline V gene sequence: CDR1 WNHNN, CDR2 SYGVQD (reference sequence). The CDR3 DNA is TGCGCCAGCAGTGAAGGGACAGACAAGAGGACCCAGTACTTC. Translating it yields CASSEGTDKRTQYF.

The rearrangement joins TRBV10-3 to TRBJ2-5; 15 bases fit TRBD2. Germline CDR1 reads ENHRY; CDR2 reads SYGVKD. The CDR3 runs 16 residues. V dropped 5 bases and J dropped 5; count of bases not matched to a gene: 6. In DNA form, the CDR3 reads TGTGCCATCAGTCCCGGACTAGCGGGAGGGGGGGAGACCCAGTACTTC. It yields the protein CAISPGLAGGGETQYF.

This clone has a handful of counts. The V and J genes are TRBV5-1 and TRBJ1-2; D is undetermined. The length of the CDR3 is 13 residues. V lost 1 base and J 3 bases, leaving 7 bases between the germline ends. In germline, CDR1 is SGHRS, CDR2 YFSETQ. The CDR3 region is CASSLSDYYGYTF. In DNA, the CDR3 is TGCGCCAGCAGCTTGTCAGACTACTATGGCTACACCTTC.

Details on this clone: This may stem from a read error, because a much larger clone lies one nucleotide away. The chain carries TRBV6-6 and TRBJ2-5, with 8 bases fitting TRBD2. The V gene end was trimmed by 2 bases and the J gene end by 4 bases; junction bases not matched to a gene: 0. Per the germline V gene, CDR1 is MNHNY and CDR2 is SVGAGI (reference sequence). The CDR3 extends over 13 amino acids. This CDR3 is CASSYLAGETQYF. The DNA for the CDR3 is TGTGCCAGCAGTTACCTAGCGGGAGAGACCCAGTACTTC.

This clone was picked up one time. The V call is TRBV5-1, the J call TRBJ2-1; possibly TRBD1 or TRBD2 for D (5 bases each). Trimming removed 5 bases from V and 7 bases from J, with 19 bases in between. Germline CDR1 is SGHRS and CDR2 is YFSETQ. This CDR3 is built from 15 residues. CDR3 sequence: CASRETQGEVNEQFF. CDR3 sequence (DNA): TGCGCCAGCAGGGAGACTCAGGGAGAGGTGAATGAGCAGTTCTTC. The full variable domain, with the rest looked up from reference TRBV5-1 and TRBJ2-1, is KAGVTQTPRYLIKTRGQQVTLSCSPISGHRSVSWYQQTPGQGLQFLFEYFSETQRNKGNFPGRFSGRQFSNSRSEMNVSTLELGDSALYLCASRETQGEVNEQFFGPGTRLTVL.

This chain connects TRBV2 to TRBJ2-7, with TRBD1 matching over 12 bases. Trimming cost V 4 bases and J 7 bases; bases outside gene matches: 5. The germline V gene has CDR1 SNHLY and CDR2 FYNNEI. The CDR3 loop spans 14 amino acids. CDR3 bases: TGTGCCAGCAGTGCCGGGACAGGGGGCCGGGAGCAGTACTTC. This translates into CASSAGTGGREQYF.

The rearrangement uses TRBV27 and TRBJ1-5, with 8 positions matching TRBD1. V trimming: 2 bases; J trimming: 0 bases; junction bases outside the gene matches: 6. The CDR3 runs to 17 residues. The germline gives CDR1 MNHEY, CDR2 SMNVEV (reference sequence). CDR3 residues: CASSLGQGGISNQPQHF. The CDR3 region has the DNA TGTGCCAGCAGTTTAGGACAGGGAGGGATTAGCAATCAGCCCCAGCATTTT.

The chain joins TRBV27 to TRBJ1-2; weak D call: TRBD1 (5 bases). This CDR3 comprises 13 residues. The germline V gene encodes CDR1 MNHEY and CDR2 SMNVEV (reference sequence). V shed 3 bases and J shed 2 bases, with 7 bases lying between them. Here the CDR3 DNA reads TGTGCCAGCAGTTTGTACAGGAACTATGGCTACACCTTC. Amino acids: CASSLYRNYGYTF.

Only a few counts were recorded for this clone. This chain joins TRBV6-6 and TRBJ1-1; D not resolved. Trimming stripped 6 bases from V and 9 bases from J, with 8 bases between. In germline, CDR1 is MNHNY, CDR2 SVGAGI (reference sequence). This CDR3 contains 10 residues. Here the CDR3 DNA reads TGTGCCAGCAGCCCCACGCAAGCTTTCTTT. Residues: CASSPTQAFF.

A few counts support this clone. This chain joins TRBV29-1 and TRBJ2-3; D call uncertain. With 3 bases removed from V and 0 bases from J, the gap between germline ends came to 13 bases. The germline V gene encodes CDR1 SQVTM and CDR2 ANQGSEA. The CDR3 runs to 15 residues. The CDR3 DNA is TGCAGCGTTGAGCTTCGGACCACCAGCACAGATACGCAGTATTTT. It is translated as CSVELRTTSTDTQYF.

This chain joins TRBV5-1 and TRBJ2-3; no reliable D call. The CDR3 has 14 amino acids. V lost 4 bases, J lost 2 bases, and 11 bases lay in between. CDR1 and CDR2 from the germline V gene are SGHRS and YFSETQ. The chain's CDR3 is CASSRSGDTDTQYF. In DNA form, the CDR3 reads TGCGCCAGCAGCCGGAGTGGCGACACAGATACGCAGTATTTT.

This chain's CDR3 is CASRQGYETQYF. The CDR3 nucleotides read TGCGCCAGCCGACAGGGATACGAGACCCAGTACTTC. This chain uses TRBV5-1 with TRBJ2-5, with 7 bases fitting TRBD1. This CDR3 has 12 amino acids. The germline V gene has CDR1 SGHRS and CDR2 YFSETQ. The J segment lost 5 bases and the V segment lost 7 bases, leaving 5 bases of the junction unmatched.

This clone was detected only a few times. The rearrangement joins TRBV2 to TRBJ2-7; unclear D gene. Deletions cut 10 bases from V and 3 bases from J, with 13 bases between. Germline assignment: CDR1 SNHLY and CDR2 FYNNEI. There are 12 residues in the CDR3. The CDR3 region is CAIGPLGYEQYF. Here the CDR3 DNA reads TGTGCCATCGGGCCACTGGGCTACGAGCAGTACTTC. Together with reference TRBV2 and TRBJ2-7, the CDR3 gives the full variable domain: EPEVTQTPSHQVTQMGQEVILRCVPISNHLYFYWYRQILGQKVEFLVSFYNNEISEKSEIFDDQFSVERPDGSNFTLKIRSTKLEDSAMYFCAIGPLGYEQYFGPGTRLTVT.